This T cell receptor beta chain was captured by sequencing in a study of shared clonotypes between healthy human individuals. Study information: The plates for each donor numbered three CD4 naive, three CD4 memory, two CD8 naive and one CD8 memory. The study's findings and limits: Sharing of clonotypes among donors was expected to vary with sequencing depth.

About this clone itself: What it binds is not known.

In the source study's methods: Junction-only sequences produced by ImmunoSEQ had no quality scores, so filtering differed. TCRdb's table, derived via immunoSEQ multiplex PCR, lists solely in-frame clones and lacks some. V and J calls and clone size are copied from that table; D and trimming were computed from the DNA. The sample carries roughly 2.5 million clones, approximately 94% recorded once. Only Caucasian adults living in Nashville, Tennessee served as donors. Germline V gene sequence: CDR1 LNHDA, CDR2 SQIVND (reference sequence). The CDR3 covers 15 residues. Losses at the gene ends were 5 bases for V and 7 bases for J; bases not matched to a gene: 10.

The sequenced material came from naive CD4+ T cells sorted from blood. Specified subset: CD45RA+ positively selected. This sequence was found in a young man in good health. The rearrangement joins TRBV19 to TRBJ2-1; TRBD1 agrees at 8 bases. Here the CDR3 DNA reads TGTGCCAGTAGTCTCCAGGGGGCGGGCCTGAATGAGCAGTTCTTC. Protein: CASSLQGAGLNEQFF.